These 6 T cell receptor beta chains were sequenced from one sample in a study of blood T cell repertoires in COVID-19. Sequencing was performed with immunoSEQ multiplex PCR; in TCRdb, only in-frame clones are kept and a portion is missing. The profile shows about 120,000 clones, more than 75% of them singletons. The sequenced sample consisted of peripheral blood. These receptors were collected from a human donor in a cohort sampled during active COVID-19.

This clone was found once. The chain couples TRBV25-1 to TRBJ2-7; D unclear. Germline-derived CDR1 and CDR2 are MGHDK and SYGVNS. Trimming took off 2 bases at V and 0 bases at J, with 8 bases between the two ends. CDR3 size: 14 residues. CDR3 protein: CASSERVRSYEQYF. The CDR3 DNA sequence: TGTGCCAGCAGTGAACGTGTCCGCTCCTACGAGCAGTACTTC.

This clone was recorded a few times. This CDR3 is CASSRRTGTNTEAFF. The CDR3 bases are TGTGCCAGCAGCCGCCGGACAGGGACGAACACTGAAGCTTTCTTT. This rearrangement joins TRBV3-1 (or the pseudogene TRBV3-2) to TRBJ1-1, with 8 positions matching TRBD1. The V gene's germline CDR1 is LGHDT and CDR2 YNNKEL (reference sequence). V gave up 4 bases and J gave up 1 base; unmatched junction bases: 5. The CDR3 is 15 amino acids.

The gene calls are TRBV7-6 and TRBJ2-5; no reliable D call. Germline CDR1 is SGHVS and CDR2 is FNYEAQ. This CDR3 is built from 14 residues. V gave up 1 base and J gave up 1 base, with 7 bases separating them. CDR3 bases: TGTGCCAGCAGCTTAGTCCGCGGCCAAGAGACCCAGTACTTC. This encodes CASSLVRGQETQYF. Drawing the rest from reference TRBV7-6 and TRBJ2-5, the complete variable domain is GAGVSQSPRYKVTKRGQDVALRCDPISGHVSLYWYRQALGQGPEFLTYFNYEAQQDKSGLPNDRFSAERPEGSISTLTIQRTEQRDSAMYRCASSLVRGQETQYFGPGTRLLVL.

The chain uses TRBV14 and TRBJ2-3; possibly TRBD2 for D (6 bases). The CDR3 is made up of 12 amino acids. Germline CDR1 reads SGHDN; CDR2 reads FVKESK. V was pared by 10 bases and J by 5 bases, with 13 bases between. The CDR3 is CATSGVGDTQYF. CDR3 DNA sequence: TGTGCCACGTCGGGGGTGGGAGATACGCAGTATTTT.

This chain uses TRBV11-3 with TRBJ2-1; 15 bases fit TRBD2. CDR3 length: 17 amino acids. With V trimmed by 4 bases and J by 4 bases, 5 bases remained unmatched. Per germline, CDR1 SGHNT and CDR2 YENEEA. The CDR3 nucleotides are TGTGCCAGCAGCTCCGGACTAGCGGGAGGGCTATACAATGAGCAGTTCTTC. Translation: CASSSGLAGGLYNEQFF. The full variable domain, in which reference TRBV11-3 and TRBJ2-1 provide the parts outside the CDR3, is EAGVVQSPRYKIIEKKQPVAFWCNPISGHNTLYWYLQNLGQGPELLIRYENEEAVDDSQLPKDRFSAERLKGVDSTLKIQPAELGDSAVYLCASSSGLAGGLYNEQFFGPGTRLTVL.

The chain has TRBV28 and TRBJ2-1; unclear D gene. From germline, CDR1 is MDHEN and CDR2 SYDVKM. Trimming removed 3 bases at V and 6 bases at J, with 9 bases between. The length of the CDR3 is 13 residues. CDR3 sequence reads: CASSFIDSNEQFF. CDR3 nucleotide sequence: TGTGCCAGCAGTTTTATCGACTCCAATGAGCAGTTCTTC.